This T cell receptor (beta chain) was recovered during a study of neoadjuvant nivolumab and ipilimumab in lung cancer. The protocol was immunoSEQ multiplex PCR, while the TCRdb copy is restricted to in-frame clones and leaves out a portion. Of over 25,000 clones in the sample, more than 80% were seen once. Study observations and caveats: Pathologic regression was not significantly tied to TCR clonality. Blood richness before therapy tracked richness in tumors resected after neoadjuvant therapy.

The table lists this clone with a count of one. The antigen is undetermined. At the DNA level, this CDR3 is encoded by other sequences in the same sample as well. The CDR3 has 15 residues. The ends lost 2 bases at V and 4 bases at J; junction bases unmatched: 2. Germline V gives CDR1 SGHDT, CDR2 YYEEEE. V and J are TRBV5-6 and TRBJ2-2; 10 bases line up with TRBD1. The sequencing here drew on tumor tissue, taken after neoadjuvant nivolumab, alone or with ipilimumab, at or shortly before surgery. This TCR came from an adult with non-small cell lung cancer. CDR3 region: CASSFRDRGTGELFF. The CDR3 nucleotides are TGTGCCAGCAGCTTCCGGGACAGGGGCACCGGGGAGCTGTTTTTT.